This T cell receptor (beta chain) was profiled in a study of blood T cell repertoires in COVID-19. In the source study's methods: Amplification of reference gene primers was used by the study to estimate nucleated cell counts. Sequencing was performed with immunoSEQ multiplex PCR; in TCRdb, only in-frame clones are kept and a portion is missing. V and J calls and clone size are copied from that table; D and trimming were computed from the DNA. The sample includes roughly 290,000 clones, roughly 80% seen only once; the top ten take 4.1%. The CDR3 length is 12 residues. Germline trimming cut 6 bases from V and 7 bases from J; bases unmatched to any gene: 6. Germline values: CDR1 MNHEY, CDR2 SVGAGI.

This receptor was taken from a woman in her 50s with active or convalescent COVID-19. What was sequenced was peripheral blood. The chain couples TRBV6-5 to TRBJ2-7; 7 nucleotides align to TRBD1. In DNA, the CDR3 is TGTGCCAGCAGCCCCACCAGGGGGGAGCAGTACTTC. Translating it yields CASSPTRGEQYF.